This TCR beta chain was obtained from a study of regulatory T cells in long-lasting Graves disease. Combining iRepertoire HTBI primers with Arm-PCR of CDR3 regions, the authors built TCR beta libraries. MiXCR, applied by TCRdb to the multiplex PCR reads, yields one record per CDR3 protein. The profile covers hundreds of thousands of distinct CDR3 sequences, with around 20% appearing a single time and around 21% taken by the ten largest. The V end was cut by 2 bases, the J end by 5 bases, with 11 bases between. Per germline, CDR1 SGHDT and CDR2 YYEEEE. The CDR3 totals 15 residues. Regarding time point: persistent/refractory GD, antithyroid drugs over 5 years with positive TRAb. PBMC RNA served as the TCR library source. American Thyroid Association guidelines served as the basis for diagnosing Graves' disease.

The input for sequencing was peripheral blood mononuclear cells (PBMCs), taken when the disease was refractory, from a patient treated with antithyroid drugs. This receptor was obtained from a female donor with Graves disease. The chain is built from TRBV5-6 and TRBJ1-6, with D possibly matching TRBD1 (6 bases). The CDR3: CASSLQGSHNSPLHF. DNA of the CDR3: TGTGCCAGCAGCTTACAGGGCTCGCATAATTCACCCCTCCACTTT.